The clone carrying this T cell receptor beta chain has just a few counts. This specimen comes from a study of blood T cell repertoires in COVID-19. The junction had 14 bases not matched to a gene; V was cut back by 5 bases and J by 6 bases. This CDR3 contains 16 residues. Germline V gene lookup returns CDR1 MNHEY and CDR2 SMNVEV (reference sequence). Repertoires were generated with immunoSEQ multiplex PCR, while TCRdb's copy carries only in-frame clones and drops some. The table lists about 420,000 clones, roughly 90% of them singletons. This clonotype originated in a man aged 18 to 30 with COVID-19, enrolled during active disease. This chain links TRBV27 with TRBJ1-2; 8 bases align to TRBD1. Material: peripheral blood. The CDR3 is CASSPLTHPTGDGYTF. The CDR3 DNA is TGTGCCAGCAGTCCATTAACCCACCCGACAGGGGATGGCTACACCTTC.